Presented here are 31 T cell receptor beta chains from one specimen sequenced in a study of cytomegalovirus exposure and HLA in healthy donors. PCR primers comprised 60 Vbeta and 13 Jbeta primers. The table came from immunoSEQ multiplex PCR; TCRdb's copy has only in-frame clones and leaves some out. This table holds approximately 170,000 clones, around 85% found once. Sequencing input: PBMCs. The receptor set was obtained from a man in his fifties or sixties in good health and CMV-seropositive.

V gene TRBV5-1 combines with J gene TRBJ2-3, with a possible D match to TRBD1 (5 bases). The ends were cut back, 2 bases at V and 0 bases at J, with 10 bases in the middle. CDR1 and CDR2 (germline): SGHRS, YFSETQ. CDR3 length: 15 residues. The chain's CDR3 is CASSFGRGSTDTQYF. The CDR3 nucleotides read TGCGCCAGCAGCTTCGGAAGGGGTAGCACAGATACGCAGTATTTT.

The gene calls are TRBV7-3 and TRBJ1-1; weak D call: TRBD1 (6 bases). The CDR3 contains 15 residues. Looked up from germline, CDR1 is SGHTA and CDR2 is FQGTGA. Trimming removed 5 bases at V and 0 bases at J, with 13 bases between. CDR3 nucleotide sequence: TGTGCCAGCAGCCCCGAGGGGGGGGTGAACACTGAAGCTTTCTTT. Amino acid sequence: CASSPEGGVNTEAFF.

The CDR3 coding sequence is TGTGCCATCCGAGCGGGGGCCGCGGGGACCCAGTACTTC. As protein: CAIRAGAAGTQYF. This chain connects TRBV6-6 to TRBJ2-5; 8 positions agree with TRBD2. Germline CDR1 MNHNY, CDR2 SVGAGI (reference sequence). The CDR3 runs to 13 residues. With 10 bases clipped from V and 7 bases from J, the junction kept 11 bases outside the gene matches.

The J gene is TRBJ2-1, the V gene TRBV5-4; 11 nucleotides agree with TRBD2. Germline assignment: CDR1 SGHNT and CDR2 YYREEE (reference sequence). With 4 bases clipped from V and 4 bases from J, the junction kept 7 bases outside the gene matches. The CDR3 is 16 residues long. The CDR3: CASSPPTSGVYNEQFF. The CDR3 DNA sequence: TGTGCCAGCAGCCCCCCGACTAGCGGGGTTTACAATGAGCAGTTCTTC.

The chain combines TRBV29-1 with TRBJ2-3, with TRBD2 matching over 11 bases. The CDR3 totals 12 residues. Germline values: CDR1 SQVTM, CDR2 ANQGSEA. V lost 1 base to trimming and J lost 14 bases; unmatched junction nucleotides: 5. For the CDR3, the DNA is TGCAGCGTTGAAGCCCCTACTAGCGGGAGGTATTTT. Translation: CSVEAPTSGRYF.

The chain recombines TRBV6-5 with TRBJ1-1; D is perhaps TRBD1 (6 bases). Germline loops: CDR1 MNHEY, CDR2 SVGAGI. This CDR3 has 14 residues. Trimming stripped 6 bases from V and 11 bases from J, with 22 bases between. The chain's CDR3 is CASSDRTVTDRAFF. The CDR3 DNA follows: TGTGCCAGCAGCGACAGGACGGTGACGGATCGGGCTTTCTTT.

The rearrangement links TRBV11-2 to TRBJ2-2; the D is unclear. V dropped 1 base and J dropped 4 bases, with 10 bases sitting between them. This CDR3 has 15 amino acids. CDR1 SGHAT and CDR2 FQNNGV come from the germline V gene. The CDR3 DNA reads as TGTGCCAGCAGCTTAGCCCCGGGTCCCACCGGGGAGCTGTTTTTT. It codes for CASSLAPGPTGELFF.

J is TRBJ2-7 and V is TRBV20-1, with 8 bases aligning to TRBD1. Germline lookup yields CDR1 DFQATT and CDR2 SNEGSKA (reference sequence). V gave up 5 bases and J gave up 5 bases; unmatched junction bases: 2. CDR3 size: 11 residues. The CDR3 DNA sequence: TGCAGTGCTCCGACAGGGGACGAGCAGTACTTC. Its protein is CSAPTGDEQYF.

DNA for the CDR3: TGTGCCAGCAGCCCCTTCTCCGGGTCCCCAAAGGGGTATGGCTACACCTTC. Translating it yields CASSPFSGSPKGYGYTF. The V call is TRBV7-9, the J call TRBJ1-2; a weak D match, TRBD1 (5 bases). Trimming shortened V by 5 bases and J by 5 bases, and 24 bases separated the two germline ends. The CDR3 runs to 17 residues. Germline V lookup: CDR1 SEHNR, CDR2 FQNEAQ (reference sequence).

The chain uses TRBV7-8 and TRBJ2-7, with D hard to call. This CDR3 comprises 13 residues. Trimming took off 0 bases at V and 6 bases at J, with 9 bases between the two ends. Per germline, CDR1 SGHVS and CDR2 FQNEAQ. The CDR3 DNA sequence: TGTGCCAGCAGCTTAGCTAGAAGTGGCGAGCAGTACTTC. Protein: CASSLARSGEQYF.

The chain has TRBV30 and TRBJ1-5, with no clear D. V was pared by 0 bases and J by 4 bases, with 19 bases between. Per germline, CDR1 GTSNPN and CDR2 SVGIG (reference sequence). The CDR3 runs 17 residues. The CDR3 region has the DNA TGTGCCTGGAGTGTAGACCTGGGTAGTTGGAGGAATCAGCCCCAGCATTTT. Translation: CAWSVDLGSWRNQPQHF.

The chain joins TRBV7-9 to TRBJ1-4; D gene unclear. The CDR3 spans 12 residues. Germline V CDR1 and CDR2: SEHNR, FQNEAQ (reference sequence). With 6 bases removed from V and 3 bases from J, the gap between germline ends came to 5 bases. CDR3 in DNA: TGTGCCAGCAGGCGGGCTAATGAAAAACTGTTTTTT. It encodes CASRRANEKLFF.

This chain uses TRBV5-1 with TRBJ1-2; TRBD1 might be the D (5 bases). The germline gives CDR1 SGHRS, CDR2 YFSETQ. The CDR3 has 14 amino acids. V was clipped by 4 bases and J by 3 bases, with 13 bases between them. The CDR3 nucleotides read TGCGCCAGCAGCCCCGCAGGGAAAGACTATGGCTACACCTTC. Protein sequence: CASSPAGKDYGYTF.

The chain has TRBV6-4 and TRBJ1-2; 7 bases are shared with TRBD1. V was pared by 5 bases and J by 3 bases, with 3 bases of the junction left unmatched. This CDR3 contains 13 residues. CDR1 MRHNA and CDR2 SNTAGT come from the germline V gene. The CDR3 DNA reads TGTGCCAGCAGTCCCCAGGGGGACTATGGCTACACCTTC. It translates to CASSPQGDYGYTF.

The chain is built from TRBV15 and TRBJ2-7; tentatively, D is TRBD1 (6 bases). The germline V gene has CDR1 LNHNV and CDR2 YYDKDF (reference sequence). V lost 5 bases and J lost 2, with 13 bases in between. The CDR3 extends over 14 amino acids. The CDR3: CATSPTTGPYEQYF. The CDR3 nucleotides read TGTGCCACCAGCCCTACTACAGGGCCCTACGAGCAGTACTTC.

A single count supports this clone. The rearrangement uses TRBV19 and TRBJ1-1; TRBD1 matches 7 bases. Germline V CDR1 and CDR2: LNHDA, SQIVND (reference sequence). The CDR3 runs to 17 residues. V shed 6 bases and J 4 bases; nucleotides not matched to a gene: 17. The CDR3: CASREGQVRRGGTEAFF. The CDR3, as DNA: TGTGCCAGTAGGGAAGGACAGGTTCGCAGAGGAGGCACTGAAGCTTTCTTT. The variable domain in full, with the rest retrieved from reference TRBV19 and TRBJ1-1, is DGGITQSPKYLFRKEGQNVTLSCEQNLNHDAMYWYRQDPGQGLRLIYYSQIVNDFQKGDIAEGYSVSREKKESFPLTVTSAQKNPTAFYLCASREGQVRRGGTEAFFGQGTRLTVV.

The rearrangement links TRBV29-1 to TRBJ1-4, with D unclear. V was trimmed by 4 bases and J by 0 bases, leaving 6 bases between them. CDR3 length: 13 amino acids. The germline CDR1 and CDR2 sequences are SQVTM and ANQGSEA. For the CDR3, the DNA is TGCAGCGTTGCAGGTGCAACTAATGAAAAACTGTTTTTT. Translated, it gives CSVAGATNEKLFF.

This sequence joins TRBV6-6 and TRBJ1-1, with D perhaps matching TRBD1 (5 bases). The CDR3 spans 16 residues. V was trimmed by 4 bases and J by 4 bases, leaving 19 bases between them. Germline V gene sequence: CDR1 MNHNY, CDR2 SVGAGI (reference sequence). Written as DNA, the CDR3 is TGTGCCAGCAGTTCAACAGGTTTTCCTTCGTCCACTGAAGCTTTCTTT. It yields the protein CASSSTGFPSSTEAFF.

The gene calls are TRBV30 and TRBJ1-2, with D unclear. Germline V gene data show CDR1 as GTSNPN and CDR2 as SVGIG (reference sequence). V lost 0 bases and J lost 8, with 7 bases in between. The CDR3 has 11 amino acids. In nucleotides, the CDR3 is TGTGCCTGGAGTGTCACGGAGGGCTACACCTTC. It is translated as CAWSVTEGYTF.

The chain has TRBV28 and TRBJ2-5, with D perhaps matching TRBD2 (5 bases). The germline gives CDR1 MDHEN, CDR2 SYDVKM. The V and J ends lost 3 bases and 9 bases respectively, with 14 bases between them. CDR3 length: 13 amino acids. The CDR3 nucleotides read TGTGCCAGCAGTTTCAAAGGGCCGCGGGCCCAGTACTTC. Residues: CASSFKGPRAQYF.

The J gene is TRBJ2-2, the V gene TRBV19; unclear D gene. CDR3 length: 17 amino acids. Germline CDR1 is LNHDA and CDR2 is SQIVND (reference sequence). V was trimmed by 4 bases and J by 1 base, leaving 16 bases between them. As DNA, the CDR3 is TGTGCCAGTAGTAAATTTCCCACTACTCAGAACACCGGGGAGCTGTTTTTT. As protein: CASSKFPTTQNTGELFF.

V gene TRBV5-1 combines with J gene TRBJ2-7, with D maybe TRBD1 (6 bases). V was clipped by 0 bases and J by 4 bases, with 14 bases between them. CDR1 is SGHRS and CDR2 is YFSETQ in the germline V gene. There are 15 residues in the CDR3. CDR3 bases: TGCGCCAGCAGCTTGGCGGCAGGGGACGGGTACGAGCAGTACTTC. This sequence encodes CASSLAAGDGYEQYF.

V usage is TRBV19 and J usage is TRBJ2-7; TRBD1 aligns across 9 bases. This CDR3 is built from 16 residues. V lost 5 bases, J lost 6 bases, and 14 bases stayed unmatched. Germline lookup yields CDR1 LNHDA and CDR2 SQIVND (reference sequence). The DNA for the CDR3 is TGTGCCAGTAGTCCCGCCGACAGGGGGGGATACGTCGAGCAGTACTTC. Its protein product is CASSPADRGGYVEQYF.

This chain uses TRBV27 with TRBJ2-2; D might be TRBD2 (5 bases). The CDR3 extends over 14 amino acids. Germline lookup yields CDR1 MNHEY and CDR2 SMNVEV (reference sequence). The ends were cut back, 6 bases at V and 6 bases at J, with 14 bases in the middle. The CDR3 nucleotides are TGTGCCAGCAGCAAACGAGGGCAGCCCGGGGAGCTGTTTTTT. As protein: CASSKRGQPGELFF.

The table lists this clone with a few counts. The chain joins TRBV4-2 to TRBJ2-1, with 7 bases fitting TRBD2. CDR3 length: 15 amino acids. Per germline, CDR1 LGHNA and CDR2 YNFKEQ. The junction had 8 bases not matched to a gene; V was cut back by 3 bases and J by 6 bases. CDR3 DNA: TGTGCCAGCAGCCAGAACTCCCTAGCGGCCAATGAGCAGTTCTTC. Translating it yields CASSQNSLAANEQFF.

The V call is TRBV5-6, the J call TRBJ2-7; maybe TRBD1 (6 bases). CDR1 is SGHDT, CDR2 YYEEEE, per germline. The CDR3 spans 16 residues. Trimming stripped 0 bases from V and 1 base from J, with 14 bases between. The CDR3 DNA reads as TGTGCCAGCAGCTTGGGCTTCCGGGACACATCCTACGAGCAGTACTTC. Protein sequence: CASSLGFRDTSYEQYF.

The rearrangement joins TRBV5-5 to TRBJ1-1, with a weak D call TRBD1 (5 bases). The CDR3 covers 15 residues. Trimming removed 2 bases from V and 0 bases from J, with 11 bases in between. The germline V gene encodes CDR1 SGHKS and CDR2 YYEKEE (reference sequence). The CDR3 nucleotides read TGTGCCAGCAGCTTCAGGGCCGCCATGAACACTGAAGCTTTCTTT. Translation gives CASSFRAAMNTEAFF.

The chain uses TRBV28 and TRBJ1-1, with D uncertain. The CDR3 runs 13 residues. Trimming left V 5 bases short and J 6 bases short, with 13 bases between. The germline V gene encodes CDR1 MDHEN and CDR2 SYDVKM. The CDR3 DNA follows: TGTGCCAGCAGTGGGCGGGGTCTAGCTGAAGCTTTCTTT. Translating gives CASSGRGLAEAFF.

This chain joins TRBV4-3 and TRBJ2-5, with D perhaps TRBD1 (5 bases). CDR3 length: 15 residues. From germline, CDR1 is LGHNA and CDR2 YSLEER. Trimming pared 5 bases from V and 5 bases from J, leaving 18 bases between. CDR3 coding DNA: TGCGCCAGCAGCGGACACGGGCAGGGTGGGGAGACCCAGTACTTC. Its translation is CASSGHGQGGETQYF.

The J gene is TRBJ1-6, the V gene TRBV9; D uncertain. Germline-derived CDR1 and CDR2 are SGDLS and YYNGEE. The CDR3 runs to 16 residues. V lost 0 bases and J lost 8, with 15 bases in between. CDR3 residues: CASSVASGLKDSPLHF. The DNA for the CDR3 is TGTGCCAGCAGCGTAGCCTCCGGACTTAAGGATTCACCCCTCCACTTT.

The gene calls are TRBV6-5 and TRBJ2-3; 10 bases line up with TRBD1. The CDR3 totals 16 residues. V was pared by 4 bases and J by 0 bases, with 4 bases of the junction left unmatched. Germline CDR1 reads MNHEY; CDR2 reads SVGAGI. DNA for the CDR3: TGTGCCAGCAGTTTCTGGACAGGGGGGAGCACAGATACGCAGTATTTT. Protein: CASSFWTGGSTDTQYF.